This T cell receptor beta chain was recorded in a study of Graves' ophthalmopathy and Graves' hyperthyroidism. RNA transcripts provided the template for amplifying TCR beta CDR3 regions. First-round RT-PCR relied on HTBI primers, and a second-round multiplex PCR came next. TCRdb re-called the multiplex PCR reads with MiXCR, one entry per CDR3 protein. The repertoire holds a few hundred thousand distinct CDR3 sequences, with roughly 20% as singletons. CDR3 size: 15 residues. From germline, CDR1 is SGHTA and CDR2 FQGTGA. Trimming pared 4 bases from V and 11 bases from J, leaving 24 bases between. This clonotype was detected many times. Ages of hyperthyroidism patients ran from 18 to 65, and their diagnoses were new, under 2 months' duration.

Sequencing was performed on peripheral blood. The clonotype originates from a woman under 30 with stable Graves' hyperthyroidism. The gene calls are TRBV7-3 and TRBJ2-7, with D possibly being TRBD2 (6 bases). DNA of the CDR3: TGTGCCAGCAGCTCGGTAGAGGAGGGCGCCCGGTGGAAGTACTTC. Its protein is CASSSVEEGARWKYF.